The 29 T cell receptor beta chains listed next were all sequenced from one sample in a study of blood T cell repertoires in COVID-19. Produced via immunoSEQ multiplex PCR; TCRdb's table is partial and in-frame only. The sample holds roughly 290,000 clones; roughly 88% are singletons and the top ten take about 1%. What was sequenced was peripheral blood. The source of these receptors is a human donor with COVID-19, enrolled during active disease. The donor label of this sample is uncertain.

The rearrangement joins TRBV4-2 to TRBJ1-5; D might be TRBD1 (5 bases). Germline values: CDR1 LGHNA, CDR2 YNFKEQ. The V end was cut by 1 base, the J end by 2 bases, with 15 bases between. This CDR3 is 17 amino acids long. The CDR3 DNA reads TGTGCCAGCAGCCAAGTTCAGGGAACTCCTCGCAATCAGCCCCAGCATTTT. It encodes CASSQVQGTPRNQPQHF.

This sequence joins TRBV3-1 (or the pseudogene TRBV3-2) and TRBJ2-3, with 14 bases aligning to TRBD2. J was trimmed by 3 bases and V by 4 bases; bases with no gene match: 3. This CDR3 comprises 16 residues. Germline CDR1 LGHDT, CDR2 YNNKEL (reference sequence). The CDR3 sequence is CASSLRLAGGTDTQYF. DNA of the CDR3: TGTGCCAGCAGCCTACGACTAGCGGGAGGGACAGATACGCAGTATTTT.

The chain links TRBV11-3 to TRBJ2-1; tentative D call: TRBD1 (6 bases). Trimming shortened V by 6 bases and J by 9 bases, and 9 bases separated the two germline ends. The CDR3 has 11 amino acids. Germline CDR1 is SGHNT and CDR2 is YENEEA. For the CDR3, the DNA is TGTGCCAGCAGTAGAGGGGGTGAGCAGTTCTTC. This translates into CASSRGGEQFF.

The chain couples TRBV14 to TRBJ1-1; 8 bases fit TRBD1. With V trimmed by 4 bases and J by 1 base, 2 bases remained unmatched. The CDR3 is 14 amino acids. Germline V lookup: CDR1 SGHDN, CDR2 FVKESK. The CDR3 loop is CASSRGQGNTEAFF. As DNA, the CDR3 is TGTGCCAGCAGCCGCGGACAGGGGAACACTGAAGCTTTCTTT.

V and J are TRBV15 and TRBJ2-1; 9 nucleotides match TRBD2. CDR3 length equals 15 residues. V was clipped by 6 bases and J by 0 bases; unmatched bases: 3. CDR1 is LNHNV and CDR2 is YYDKDF in the germline V gene (reference sequence). This chain's CDR3 is CATRELAGSYNEQFF. CDR3 sequence (DNA): TGTGCCACCAGGGAACTAGCGGGCTCCTACAATGAGCAGTTCTTC.

The rearrangement joins TRBV6-5 to TRBJ1-5; perhaps TRBD1 as D (6 bases). CDR3 length equals 14 residues. CDR1 MNHEY and CDR2 SVGAGI come from the germline V gene. V lost 8 bases, J lost 7 bases, and 18 bases lay in between. DNA of the CDR3: TGTGCCAGCTCAACAAGGTTGGGGGCCCAGCCCCAGCATTTT. Its translation: CASSTRLGAQPQHF.

The CDR3 spells CASSLMGANYGYTF. CDR3 coding DNA: TGTGCCAGCAGTTTAATGGGGGCGAACTATGGCTACACCTTC. The gene calls are TRBV27 and TRBJ1-2, with D perhaps TRBD1 (6 bases). The CDR3 is 14 amino acids. Deletions cut 2 bases from V and 2 bases from J, with 9 bases between. Germline CDR1 is MNHEY and CDR2 is SMNVEV (reference sequence).

J is TRBJ1-2 and V is TRBV4-3, with 9 bases aligning to TRBD1. V lost 6 bases to trimming and J lost 7 bases; unmatched junction nucleotides: 6. The CDR3 runs 13 residues. Per germline, CDR1 LGHNA and CDR2 YSLEER. The CDR3 DNA reads TGCGCCAGCAGTCCACAGGGGGCGCTTGGCTACACCTTC. This codes for CASSPQGALGYTF.

This clone was recorded only once. The V gene is TRBV5-1, the J gene TRBJ1-1; D gene uncertain. Germline-derived CDR1 and CDR2 are SGHRS and YFSETQ. This CDR3 comprises 15 residues. Trimming pared 4 bases from V and 0 bases from J, leaving 13 bases between. CDR3: CASSAQRAMNTEAFF. CDR3 DNA sequence: TGCGCCAGCAGCGCGCAGAGGGCCATGAACACTGAAGCTTTCTTT.

This chain links TRBV4-1 with TRBJ1-1; possible D gene TRBD1, 5 bases. The CDR3 loop spans 15 amino acids. Trimming stripped 4 bases from V and 1 base from J, with 13 bases between. Germline CDR1 MGHRA, CDR2 YSYEKL. The DNA of the CDR3 is TGCGCCAGCAGCCTTTTACAGGACGGGAACACTGAAGCTTTCTTT. Translated: CASSLLQDGNTEAFF.

V is TRBV28 and J is TRBJ1-6; 8 bases are a match to TRBD1. Germline V gene sequence: CDR1 MDHEN, CDR2 SYDVKM. V lost 7 bases, J lost 8 bases, and 19 bases stayed unmatched. The CDR3 totals 18 residues. CDR3 sequence (DNA): TGTGCCAGCACCGTTACGGGGACAGGTCTGAAGTTGGATTCACCCCTCCACTTT. Residues: CASTVTGTGLKLDSPLHF.

This chain connects TRBV10-3 to TRBJ1-5, with D perhaps matching TRBD1 (5 bases). Germline values: CDR1 ENHRY, CDR2 SYGVKD. The CDR3 has 14 amino acids. V lost 2 bases to trimming and J lost 7 bases, with 12 bases between them. CDR3 bases: TGTGCCATCAGTGAGGAACGGGGGAACCAGCCCCAGCATTTT. Protein: CAISEERGNQPQHF.

The genes are TRBV5-1 and TRBJ2-3; weak D call: TRBD1 (6 bases). There are 14 residues in the CDR3. Germline CDR1 SGHRS, CDR2 YFSETQ. V was shortened by 4 bases and J by 1 base, with 10 bases between the two germline ends. The CDR3 here is CASSTRTGTDTQYF. CDR3 in DNA: TGCGCCAGCAGCACAAGGACAGGCACAGATACGCAGTATTTT.

V gene TRBV27 combines with J gene TRBJ1-1; tentatively, D is TRBD1 (5 bases). Germline V gene sequence: CDR1 MNHEY, CDR2 SMNVEV (reference sequence). Between the trimmed V and J ends, which lost 5 bases and 0 bases, there was a span of 13 bases. This CDR3 comprises 15 residues. CDR3 DNA sequence: TGTGCCAGCAGTCCCGTGGGACTCTTGAACACTGAAGCTTTCTTT. Translation: CASSPVGLLNTEAFF.

This clone was seen more than once but under ten times. This rearrangement joins TRBV11-2 to TRBJ1-1, with D perhaps matching TRBD1 (5 bases). The CDR3 runs to 13 residues. In germline, CDR1 is SGHAT, CDR2 FQNNGV. Trimming cost V 3 bases and J 5 bases, with 10 bases left between them. Written as DNA, the CDR3 is TGTGCCAGCAGCTTCGTAGGGGAAACTGAAGCTTTCTTT. This gives the protein CASSFVGETEAFF.

The chain joins TRBV27 to TRBJ2-2; weak D call: TRBD1 (7 bases). The ends were cut back, 0 bases at V and 0 bases at J, with 11 bases in the middle. The CDR3 runs 17 residues. Germline V CDR1 and CDR2: MNHEY, SMNVEV (reference sequence). CDR3 in amino acids: CASSLSRGTANTGELFF. In nucleotides, the CDR3 is TGTGCCAGCAGTTTATCGCGCGGGACAGCGAACACCGGGGAGCTGTTTTTT.

This chain links TRBV19 with TRBJ1-2; weak D call: TRBD1 (6 bases). The CDR3 is 12 amino acids. CDR1 LNHDA and CDR2 SQIVND come from the germline V gene (reference sequence). Trimming took off 10 bases at V and 2 bases at J, with 11 bases between the two ends. The CDR3 nucleotides are TGTGCCACCTCGGACAGAAACTATGGCTACACCTTC. Translating gives CATSDRNYGYTF. The complete variable domain, with remaining parts taken from reference TRBV19 and TRBJ1-2, reads DGGITQSPKYLFRKEGQNVTLSCEQNLNHDAMYWYRQDPGQGLRLIYYSQIVNDFQKGDIAEGYSVSREKKESFPLTVTSAQKNPTAFYLCATSDRNYGYTFGSGTRLTVV.

In this sample, this clone turned up once. This chain uses TRBV19 with TRBJ2-2; D may be TRBD2 (6 bases). V was clipped by 4 bases and J by 6 bases, with 9 bases between them. The CDR3 is made up of 13 amino acids. Germline CDR1 reads LNHDA; CDR2 reads SQIVND (reference sequence). The CDR3: CASSTGDPGELFF. Here the CDR3 DNA reads TGTGCCAGTAGTACGGGAGATCCCGGGGAGCTGTTTTTT.

This sequence joins TRBV4-1 and TRBJ2-2; tentatively, D is TRBD2 (6 bases). Germline-derived CDR1 and CDR2 are MGHRA and YSYEKL. V lost 6 bases to trimming and J lost 4 bases, with 18 bases between them. CDR3 length: 16 residues. The CDR3 here is CASRIGPGRGTGELFF. The CDR3 DNA is TGCGCCAGCAGGATCGGGCCCGGGCGGGGCACCGGGGAGCTGTTTTTT.

This clone was found a few times. The chain links TRBV7-8 to TRBJ1-6; possibly TRBD1 for D (5 bases). Germline CDR1 and CDR2: SGHVS and FQNEAQ. This CDR3 has 14 amino acids. With 5 bases removed from V and 4 bases from J, the gap between germline ends came to 9 bases. CDR3 bases: TGTGCCAGCAGCCGGACACTGTATAATTCACCCCTCCACTTT. Its protein is CASSRTLYNSPLHF.

The chain has TRBV7-9 and TRBJ1-1, with 10 positions matching TRBD1. The trim removed 5 bases at V and 11 bases at J, leaving 8 bases unmatched. CDR1 and CDR2 from the germline V gene are SEHNR and FQNEAQ (reference sequence). The CDR3 is made up of 13 amino acids. Here the CDR3 reads CASSTTGGAGAFF. DNA of the CDR3: TGTGCCAGCAGCACGACAGGGGGCGCGGGGGCTTTCTTT.

This clone was recorded only once. This rearrangement joins TRBV7-2 to TRBJ2-7, with D possibly TRBD2 on 5 matching bases. The CDR3 runs to 14 residues. V was cut by 2 bases and J by 4 bases, with 12 bases left in between. The germline CDR1 and CDR2 sequences are SGHTA and FQGNSA. The DNA for the CDR3 is TGTGCCAGCAGCTTATCGTCGGGGTCTTACGAGCAGTACTTC. Translating it yields CASSLSSGSYEQYF.

As to this clone: This sample also contains other DNA sequences that code for the same CDR3. The gene calls are TRBV11-2 and TRBJ2-1; no firm D call. Germline V CDR1 and CDR2: SGHAT, FQNNGV. V was clipped by 1 base and J by 0 bases, with 4 bases between them. The CDR3 is made up of 14 amino acids. The CDR3 loop reads CASSLAGSYNEQFF. CDR3 DNA sequence: TGTGCCAGCAGCTTAGCGGGCTCCTACAATGAGCAGTTCTTC.

For this clone: Other DNA sequences in the same sample also yield this CDR3. This rearrangement joins TRBV19 to TRBJ2-2; possibly TRBD2 for D (5 bases). The CDR3 has 14 residues. The germline gives CDR1 LNHDA, CDR2 SQIVND (reference sequence). V dropped 3 bases and J dropped 1 base, with 6 bases sitting between them. In nucleotides, the CDR3 is TGTGCCAGTAGTATCCGGGGGAACACCGGGGAGCTGTTTTTT. Its translation: CASSIRGNTGELFF.

The genes are TRBV28 and TRBJ2-1; tentatively, D is TRBD2 (6 bases). The CDR3 totals 16 residues. Germline CDR1 reads MDHEN; CDR2 reads SYDVKM. V was trimmed by 3 bases and J by 5 bases, leaving 17 bases between them. DNA of the CDR3: TGTGCCAGCAGTTTTGGAGGAGGGTGGGGGAACAATGAGCAGTTCTTC. Protein sequence: CASSFGGGWGNNEQFF.

J is TRBJ2-1 and V is TRBV19, with D possibly being TRBD2 (6 bases). Between the trimmed V and J ends, which lost 7 bases and 2 bases, there was a span of 12 bases. The CDR3 is 14 amino acids. The germline V gene has CDR1 LNHDA and CDR2 SQIVND (reference sequence). CDR3 nucleotides: TGTGCCAGTACTGAGAGGACTACCTACAATGAGCAGTTCTTC. Translated: CASTERTTYNEQFF. Combining the CDR3 with reference TRBV19 and TRBJ2-1 gives the whole variable domain DGGITQSPKYLFRKEGQNVTLSCEQNLNHDAMYWYRQDPGQGLRLIYYSQIVNDFQKGDIAEGYSVSREKKESFPLTVTSAQKNPTAFYLCASTERTTYNEQFFGPGTRLTVL.

The chain carries TRBV10-3 and TRBJ1-1, with a tentative D call TRBD1 (5 bases). V was trimmed by 8 bases and J by 0 bases, leaving 10 bases between them. Germline V gene lookup returns CDR1 ENHRY and CDR2 SYGVKD. The CDR3 contains 13 residues. CDR3 loop: CAIAGQMNTEAFF. The CDR3 DNA reads as TGTGCCATCGCAGGGCAGATGAACACTGAAGCTTTCTTT.

This rearrangement joins TRBV3-1 (or the pseudogene TRBV3-2) to TRBJ2-3; TRBD1 aligns across 7 bases. The length of the CDR3 is 14 residues. Per the germline V gene, CDR1 is LGHDT and CDR2 is YNNKEL (reference sequence). V trimming: 0 bases; J trimming: 9 bases; junction bases outside the gene matches: 6. The DNA for the CDR3 is TGTGCCAGCAGCCAAGATCTAGGGGGCCGGACGCAGTATTTT. Translated, it gives CASSQDLGGRTQYF.

The chain couples TRBV3-1 (or the pseudogene TRBV3-2) to TRBJ2-2; no reliable D call. Trimming removed 2 bases at V and 1 base at J, with 8 bases between. Germline-derived CDR1 and CDR2 are LGHDT and YNNKEL (reference sequence). The CDR3 runs to 15 residues. The CDR3 loop reads CASSQRSGNTGELFF. In DNA, the CDR3 is TGTGCCAGCAGCCAACGTTCCGGGAACACCGGGGAGCTGTTTTTT.